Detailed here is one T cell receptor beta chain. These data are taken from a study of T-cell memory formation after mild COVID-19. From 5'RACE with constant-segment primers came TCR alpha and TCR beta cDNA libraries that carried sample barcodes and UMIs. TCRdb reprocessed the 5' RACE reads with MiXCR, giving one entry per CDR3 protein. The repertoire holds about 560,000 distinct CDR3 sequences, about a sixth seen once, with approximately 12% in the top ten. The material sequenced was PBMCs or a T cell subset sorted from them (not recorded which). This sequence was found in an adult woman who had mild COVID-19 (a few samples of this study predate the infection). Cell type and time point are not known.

This CDR3 reads CASSPRGGTPIGTQYF. As DNA, the CDR3 is TGTGCCAGCAGCCCGCGGGGGGGGACCCCGATCGGGACCCAGTACTTC. This rearrangement joins TRBV27 to TRBJ2-5; 9 bases fit TRBD2. Germline V gives CDR1 MNHEY, CDR2 SMNVEV (reference sequence). The ends lost 6 bases at V and 7 bases at J; junction bases unmatched: 15. This CDR3 has 16 amino acids.